This T cell receptor (beta chain) was obtained from a study of OX40 agonist ivuxolimab in advanced cancers. With respect to the entire study: Ivuxolimab was an agonistic, fully human IgG2 monoclonal antibody directed against OX40 (CD134), a costimulatory receptor. The dose-escalation cohort was over 70% male with a mean age of about 60 years, ranging from roughly 20 to 80. Patients were allowed to have had prior anti-PD-1, anti-PD-L1 or anti-CTLA-4 therapy, and 40% of the dose-escalation patients had previously received checkpoint inhibitors. Partial responses occurred in three dose-escalation patients, of whom one had hepatocellular carcinoma and two had cutaneous melanoma. Peripheral TCRbeta sequencing was intended to test whether TCR sequence diversity was altered and clonal T-cell expansion was caused by ivuxolimab. Intravenous ivuxolimab was administered to patients every 2 weeks at six dose levels: 0.01, 0.1, 0.3, 1.5, 3 and 10 mg/kg. Of the approximately 54 dose-escalation patients, hepatocellular carcinoma was present in 19, melanoma in approximately 15, renal cell carcinoma in 9 and head and neck cancer in 9. The paper reports the monotherapy dose-escalation portion (N of about 52 patients) of the phase I ivuxolimab trial.

The trial excluded patients who had a history of autoimmune disease or were on systemic immunosuppression. Peripheral blood for TCR sequencing was drawn from every dose cohort at baseline, at cycle 4 day 1 and at cycle 7 day 1. Samples came from an open-label, multicenter, first-in-human phase I dose-escalation trial of ivuxolimab. The trial enrolled adults with locally advanced or metastatic head and neck squamous cell, hepatocellular, melanoma or renal cell carcinoma. CD4+ and CD8+ T cells were sorted separately from peripheral blood before TCR sequencing. Worth noting for this clone: Its antigen has not been determined. No clone much larger than this one lies a single base away; base qualities are absent.

Genomic DNA was extracted from sorted cells for sequencing of the TCRbeta CDR3 region. The immunoSEQ Assay was used to sequence the TCRbeta CDR3 regions. What TCRdb holds here is the immuneACCESS table cut down to in-frame rearrangements. Part of the clones is not present; checked against another copy, under half of the missing clones reflect an unresolved V gene, and the others are unexplained. The sample profile shows over 55,000 clones; about four fifths of them were found once. The ten largest clones capture around 0.75% of the sample. V trim: 7 bases; J trim: 7 bases; unmatched bases: 1. Taken from the germline V gene, the CDR1 and CDR2 loops are SNHLY and FYNNEI. Measured from the cysteine to the phenylalanine, the CDR3 is 11 residues long. Only the CDR3 region is kept as DNA, spanning 33 bases read in frame from base 1. The research as a whole found: Clonal expansion of both CD4+ and CD8+ blood T cells was observed from baseline to week 6 at doses 0.1 to 3.0 mg/kg. In the 0.1-3.0 mg/kg groups, partial responders were among the patients with the lowest normalized peripheral clonal expansion, particularly in CD8+ T cells. The antigen specificity of the peripheral T cells that underwent clonal expansion was not determined. Low levels of normalized T-cell clonal expansion were also seen in some patients who did not respond. After ivuxolimab, expanded clones were on average more numerous among CD8+ T cells than among CD4+ T cells.

The sequences come from CD4+ or CD8+ T cells sorted from blood, collected in a trial of the OX40 agonist ivuxolimab. This receptor chain uses TRBV2 and TRBJ2-1; TRBD2 agrees with 7 junctional bases. This receptor was taken from an adult with an advanced solid tumor such as melanoma, head and neck, liver or kidney cancer. The nucleotides read TGTGCCAGCACGGGACTAAATGAGCAGTTCTTC. This codes for CASTGLNEQFF.